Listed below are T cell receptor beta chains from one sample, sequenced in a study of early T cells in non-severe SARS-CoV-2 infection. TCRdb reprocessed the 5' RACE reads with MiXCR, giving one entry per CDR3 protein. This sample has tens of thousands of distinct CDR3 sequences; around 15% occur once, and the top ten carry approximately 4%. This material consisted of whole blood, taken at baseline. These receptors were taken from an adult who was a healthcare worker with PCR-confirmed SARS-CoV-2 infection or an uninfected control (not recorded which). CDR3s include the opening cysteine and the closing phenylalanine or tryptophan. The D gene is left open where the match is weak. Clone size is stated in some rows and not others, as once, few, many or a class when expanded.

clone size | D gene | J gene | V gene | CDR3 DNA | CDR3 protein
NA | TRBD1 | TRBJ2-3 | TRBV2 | TGTGCCAGCAGGGCCCCGGGACAGCTCACAGATACGCAGTATTTT | CASRAPGQLTDTQYF
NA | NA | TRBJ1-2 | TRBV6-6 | TGTGCCAGCAGTTACCCAGACCTATCTGGGAGTGGCTACACCTTC | CASSYPDLSGSGYTF
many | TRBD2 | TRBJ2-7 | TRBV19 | TGTGCCAGTACCGGGACTAGCGGGGCGAGGGCCTACGAGCAGTACTTC | CASTGTSGARAYEQYF
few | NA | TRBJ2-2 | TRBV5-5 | TGTGCCAGCAGCCTCTCGGTTCTGGGGAGTACCCACGGGGAGCTGTTTTTT | CASSLSVLGSTHGELFF
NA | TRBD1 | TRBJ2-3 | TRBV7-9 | TGTGCCAGCAGCCCGATTGGGACAGACGGGATTAGAAGCACAGATACGCAGTATTTT | CASSPIGTDGIRSTDTQYF
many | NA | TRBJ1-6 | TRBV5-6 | TGTGCCAGCAGCCGTAGACCGGATTCACCCCTCCACTTT | CASSRRPDSPLHF
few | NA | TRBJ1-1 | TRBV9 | TGTGCCAGCACCTGGGGGGAATCGGGCACTGAAGCTTTCTTT | CASTWGESGTEAFF
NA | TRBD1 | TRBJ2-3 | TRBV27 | TGTGCCAGCAGTTCAGGGGGACCTACAGATACGCAGTATTTT | CASSSGGPTDTQYF
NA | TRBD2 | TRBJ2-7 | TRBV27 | TGTGCCAGTAAGACAAGCGGGACCTACGAGCAGTACTTC | CASKTSGTYEQYF
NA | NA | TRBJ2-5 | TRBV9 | TGTGCCAGCAGCGCAGGGGACCCTGAAGAGACCCAGTACTTC | CASSAGDPEETQYF
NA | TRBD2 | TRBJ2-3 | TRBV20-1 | TGCAGTGCCGGAACGACTAGCACATATACGCAGTATTTT | CSAGTTSTYTQYF
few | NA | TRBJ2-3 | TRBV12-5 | TGTGCTAGTGGTTTGGCCCGGGCAGGGCCCACAGATACGCAGTATTTT | CASGLARAGPTDTQYF
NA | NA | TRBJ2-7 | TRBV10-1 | TGCGCCGGGGTGTTGAACAGGGTCACCTACGAGCAGTACTTC | CAGVLNRVTYEQYF
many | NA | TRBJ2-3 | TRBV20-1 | TGCAGTGCTTGGGACGCCCGAGGAGATACGCAGTATTTT | CSAWDARGDTQYF
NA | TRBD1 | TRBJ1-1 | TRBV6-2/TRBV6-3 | TGTGCCAGTATGCAGAGACCCCCTGGACAGGGGGGCACTGAAGCTTTCTTT | CASMQRPPGQGGTEAFF
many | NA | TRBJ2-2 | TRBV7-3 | TGTGCCAGCAGCTTAGACACCGGGGAGCTGTTTTTT | CASSLDTGELFF
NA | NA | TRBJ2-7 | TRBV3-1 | TGTGCCAGCAGCCAAGCGGGGTTTGCCTACGAGCAGTACTTC | CASSQAGFAYEQYF
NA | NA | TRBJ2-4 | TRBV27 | TGTGCCAGCCCCGCGGTGGTAGCCAAAAACATTCAGTACTTC | CASPAVVAKNIQYF
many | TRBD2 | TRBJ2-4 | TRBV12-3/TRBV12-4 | TGTGCCAGCAGTTTAGCGGGGGGGACCGAGGAGCATCAGTACTTC | CASSLAGGTEEHQYF
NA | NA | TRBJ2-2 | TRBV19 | TGTGCCAGTAGTATTAGACTGAGGAACACCGGGGAGCTGTTTTTT | CASSIRLRNTGELFF
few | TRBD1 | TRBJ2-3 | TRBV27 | TGTGCCAGCAGTCCCCGACAGGGGGCTGCAGATACGCAGTATTTT | CASSPRQGAADTQYF
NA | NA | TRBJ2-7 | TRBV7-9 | TGTGCCAGCAGCCCAAGAAGTACGGGGGCTCTCGAGCAGTACTTC | CASSPRSTGALEQYF
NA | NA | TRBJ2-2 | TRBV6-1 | TGTGCCAGCACGGGGAACCCTTCGAACACCGGGGAGCTGTTTTTT | CASTGNPSNTGELFF
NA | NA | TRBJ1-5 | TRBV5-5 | TGTGCCAGCAGCTTCGATCTTAGCAATCAGCCCCAGCATTTT | CASSFDLSNQPQHF
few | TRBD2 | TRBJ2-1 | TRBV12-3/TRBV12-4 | TGTGCCAGCAGTGAAGCGGGGAAGGATGAGCAGTTCTTC | CASSEAGKDEQFF
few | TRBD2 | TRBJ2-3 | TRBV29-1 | TGCAGCGTTACCGGGACTAGCGGGAACACAGATACGCAGTATTTT | CSVTGTSGNTDTQYF
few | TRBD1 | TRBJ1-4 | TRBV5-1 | TGCGCCAGCAGCGAATGGACAGGGGTTGGTGAAAAACTGTTTTTT | CASSEWTGVGEKLFF
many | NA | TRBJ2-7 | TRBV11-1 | TGTGCCAGCAGCTTTGGATGGGACGAGCAGTACTTC | CASSFGWDEQYF
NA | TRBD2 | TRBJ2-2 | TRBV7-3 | TGTGCCAGCAGCATAGCCGGGACTACGAACACCGGGGAGCTGTTTTTT | CASSIAGTTNTGELFF
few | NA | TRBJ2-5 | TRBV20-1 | TGCAGTGCTAGAGATAGCAGGGGAGGCCCCCAGTACTTC | CSARDSRGGPQYF
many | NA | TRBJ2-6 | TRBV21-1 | TGTGCCAGCATCCGGGATCTGGGTCCCTCTGGGGCCAACGTCCTGACTTTC | CASIRDLGPSGANVLTF
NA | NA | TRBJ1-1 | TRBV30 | TGTGCCTGGGCCCAGATGGGGAACACTGAAGCTTTCTTT | CAWAQMGNTEAFF
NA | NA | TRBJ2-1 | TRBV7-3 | TGTGCCAGCAGCATCAGCCCAGGCTCGTGGACCGGGACTCCCCGAAACAATGAGCAGTTCTTC | CASSISPGSWTGTPRNNEQFF
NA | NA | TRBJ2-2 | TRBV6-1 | TGTGCCAGCCGAGGAGAGAACACCGGGGAGCTGTTTTTT | CASRGENTGELFF
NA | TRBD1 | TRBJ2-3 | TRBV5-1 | TGCGCCAGCGGTGGCTACACAGGGGCGTTGGATACGCAGTATTTT | CASGGYTGALDTQYF
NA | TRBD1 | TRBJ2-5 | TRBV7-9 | TGTGCCAGCAGCTTAATGGTCGGACAGGGTCAAGAGACCCAGTACTTC | CASSLMVGQGQETQYF
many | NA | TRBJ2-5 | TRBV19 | TGTGCCAGTAGTCTCGCTAGACGGGGGGAGACCCAGTACTTC | CASSLARRGETQYF
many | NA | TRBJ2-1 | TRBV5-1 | TGCGCCAGCAGCGCCAACTCTCGCGATGAGCAGTTCTTC | CASSANSRDEQFF
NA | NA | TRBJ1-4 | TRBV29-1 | TGCAGCGTCCGTAAAACCGGGACAACTAATGAAAAACTGTTTTTT | CSVRKTGTTNEKLFF
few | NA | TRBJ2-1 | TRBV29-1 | TGCAGCGTTTTCCGGGGGTACACCGTGGGGGAGCAGTTCTTC | CSVFRGYTVGEQFF
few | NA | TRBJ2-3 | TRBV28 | TGTGCCAGCAGTTTAGACCTGACAGATACGCAGTATTTT | CASSLDLTDTQYF
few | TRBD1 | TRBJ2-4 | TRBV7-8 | TGTGCCAGCAGCTCCGGGGCCAGGGGGCTTTTTTCCAAAAACATTCAGTACTTC | CASSSGARGLFSKNIQYF
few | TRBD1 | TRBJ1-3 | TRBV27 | TGTGCCAGCAGTTACCTAGCGACAGGGGAAAACACCATATATTTT | CASSYLATGENTIYF
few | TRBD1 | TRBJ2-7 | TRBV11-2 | TGTGCCAGCAGCTTAGATTTTGACAGGGGCGGCGAGCAGTACTTC | CASSLDFDRGGEQYF
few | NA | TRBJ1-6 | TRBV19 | TGTGCCAGTAATGACGACCGACGGACTTCACCCCTCCACTTT | CASNDDRRTSPLHF
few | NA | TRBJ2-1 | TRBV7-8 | TGTGCCAGCAGCCCTGAAGGGCGGGAATCAAATGAGCAGTTCTTC | CASSPEGRESNEQFF
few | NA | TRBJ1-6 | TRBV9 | TGTGCCAGCAGCGTAGATCCAGACTCAAATTCACCCCTCCACTTT | CASSVDPDSNSPLHF
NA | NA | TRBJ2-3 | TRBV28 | TGTGCCAGCTCGGAGAGCACAGATACGCAGTATTTT | CASSESTDTQYF
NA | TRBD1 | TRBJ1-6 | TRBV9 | TGTGCCAGCAGCTCGGGACAGGAAGAATATAATTCACCCCTCCACTTT | CASSSGQEEYNSPLHF
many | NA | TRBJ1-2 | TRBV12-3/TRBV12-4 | TGTGCCAGCAGTGAATCGGGGCATGGCTACACCTTC | CASSESGHGYTF